Sequencing of this T cell receptor (beta chain) was carried out in a study of identical twins. Study results and caveats: Cross-sectional statistical analysis was relied on for the conclusions, without the same donors being followed.

After removal of 4 bases from V and 6 bases from J, the junction contained 2 bases not matched to a gene. CDR3 length: 13 amino acids. CDR1 is DFQATT, CDR2 SNEGSKA, per germline (reference sequence). A single record per CDR3 protein comes from TCRdb applying MiXCR to the 5' RACE reads. The table shows about 460,000 distinct CDR3 sequences, with approximately 14% occurring only once. On this clonotype: Its target is not known.

The same data also went into a second study, on yellow fever vaccine responses in identical twins. That study reports: Twins' vaccine T cell responses were reported to seem partly convergent and partly personalized.

J is TRBJ2-1 and V is TRBV20-1; 11 nucleotides line up with TRBD2. What was sequenced was CD4+ T cells sorted from blood. This clonotype was sampled from a woman aged 18 to 35 in good health. CDR3 nucleotides: TGCAGTGCTACGGGACTAGCGGCCAATGAGCAGTTCTTC. Translation gives CSATGLAANEQFF.